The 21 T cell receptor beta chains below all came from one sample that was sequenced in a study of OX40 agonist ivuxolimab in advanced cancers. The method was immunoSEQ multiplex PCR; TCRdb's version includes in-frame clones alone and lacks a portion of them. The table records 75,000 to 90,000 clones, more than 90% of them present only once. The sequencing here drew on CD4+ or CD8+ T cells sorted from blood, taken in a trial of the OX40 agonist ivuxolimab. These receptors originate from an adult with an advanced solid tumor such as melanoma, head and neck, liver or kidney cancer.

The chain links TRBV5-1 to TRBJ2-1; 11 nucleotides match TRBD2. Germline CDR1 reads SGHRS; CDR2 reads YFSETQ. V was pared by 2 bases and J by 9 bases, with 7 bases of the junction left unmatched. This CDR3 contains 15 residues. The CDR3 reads CASSLLGLAVTEQFF. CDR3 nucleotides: TGCGCCAGCAGCTTACTGGGACTAGCGGTAACTGAGCAGTTCTTC.

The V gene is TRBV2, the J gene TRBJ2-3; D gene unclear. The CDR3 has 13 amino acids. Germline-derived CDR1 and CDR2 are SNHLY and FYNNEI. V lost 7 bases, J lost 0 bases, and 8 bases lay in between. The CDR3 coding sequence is TGTGCCAGCACCCCGAGGAGCACAGATACGCAGTATTTT. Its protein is CASTPRSTDTQYF.

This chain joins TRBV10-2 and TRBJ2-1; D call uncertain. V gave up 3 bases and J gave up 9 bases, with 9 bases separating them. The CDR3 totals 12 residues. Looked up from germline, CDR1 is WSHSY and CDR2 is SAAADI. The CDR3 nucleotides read TGCGCCAGCAGTGAAACAATGGGTGAGCAGTTCTTC. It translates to CASSETMGEQFF.

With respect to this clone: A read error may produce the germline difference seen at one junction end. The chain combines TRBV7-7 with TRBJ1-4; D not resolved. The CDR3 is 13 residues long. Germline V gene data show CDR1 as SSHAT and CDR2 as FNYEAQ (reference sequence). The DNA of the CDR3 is TGTGCTAGCAGCTTAAATAGAAATGAAAAACTGTTTTTT. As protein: CASSLNRNEKLFF. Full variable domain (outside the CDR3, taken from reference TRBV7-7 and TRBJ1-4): GAGVSQSPRYKVTKRGQDVTLRCDPISSHATLYWYQQALGQGPEFLTYFNYEAQPDKSGLPSDRFSAERPEGSISTLTIQRTEQRDSAMYRCASSLNRNEKLFFGSGTQLSVL.

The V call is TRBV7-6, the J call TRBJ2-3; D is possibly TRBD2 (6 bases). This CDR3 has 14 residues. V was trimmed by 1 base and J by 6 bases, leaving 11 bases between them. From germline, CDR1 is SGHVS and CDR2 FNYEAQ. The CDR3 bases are TGTGCCAGCAGCTTAGGAATCGCGGGGGATACGCAGTATTTT. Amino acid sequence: CASSLGIAGDTQYF.

The CDR3 sequence: CASTGTGPTGELFF. In DNA form, the CDR3 reads TGCGCCAGCACCGGGACTGGACCCACCGGGGAGCTGTTTTTT. This rearrangement joins TRBV4-1 to TRBJ2-2; TRBD2 is a possible D gene (6 bases). The V end was cut by 7 bases, the J end by 4 bases, with 13 bases between. The CDR3 is 14 residues long. The germline V gene has CDR1 MGHRA and CDR2 YSYEKL.

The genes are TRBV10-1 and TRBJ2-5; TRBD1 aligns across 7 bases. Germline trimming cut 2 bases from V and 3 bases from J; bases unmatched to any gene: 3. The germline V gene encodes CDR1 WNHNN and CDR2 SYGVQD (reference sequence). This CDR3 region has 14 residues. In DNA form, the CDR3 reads TGCGCCAGCAGTGAGGTGGACAGGAAAGAGACCCAGTACTTC. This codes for CASSEVDRKETQYF.

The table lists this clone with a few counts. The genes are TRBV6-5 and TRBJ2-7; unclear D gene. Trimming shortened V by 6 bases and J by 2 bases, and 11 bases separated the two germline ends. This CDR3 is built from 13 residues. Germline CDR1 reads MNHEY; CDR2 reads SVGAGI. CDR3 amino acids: CASSTDPTYEQYF. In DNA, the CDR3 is TGTGCCAGCAGCACGGACCCTACCTACGAGCAGTACTTC.

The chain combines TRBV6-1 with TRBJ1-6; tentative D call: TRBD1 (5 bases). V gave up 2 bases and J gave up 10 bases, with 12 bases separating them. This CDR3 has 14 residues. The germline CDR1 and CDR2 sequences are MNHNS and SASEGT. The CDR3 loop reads CASSELTGQSPLHF. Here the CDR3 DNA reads TGTGCCAGCAGTGAATTGACGGGGCAGTCACCCCTCCACTTT.

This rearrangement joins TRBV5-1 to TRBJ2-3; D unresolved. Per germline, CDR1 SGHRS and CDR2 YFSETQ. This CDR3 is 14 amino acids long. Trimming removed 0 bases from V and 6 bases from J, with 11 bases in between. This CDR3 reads CASSLELESDTQYF. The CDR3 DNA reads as TGCGCCAGCAGCTTGGAGCTCGAGTCGGATACGCAGTATTTT.

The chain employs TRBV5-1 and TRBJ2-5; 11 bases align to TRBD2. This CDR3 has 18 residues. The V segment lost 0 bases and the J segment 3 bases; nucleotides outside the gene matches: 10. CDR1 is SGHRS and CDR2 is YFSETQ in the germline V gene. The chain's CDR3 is CASSLARTSGGVEETQYF. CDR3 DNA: TGCGCCAGCAGCTTGGCCAGAACTAGCGGGGGAGTAGAAGAGACCCAGTACTTC.

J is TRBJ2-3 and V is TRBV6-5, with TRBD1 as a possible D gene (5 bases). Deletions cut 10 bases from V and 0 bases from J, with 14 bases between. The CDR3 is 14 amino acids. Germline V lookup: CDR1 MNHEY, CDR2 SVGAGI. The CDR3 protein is CATRQTSSTDTQYF. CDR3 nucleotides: TGTGCCACCCGACAGACGTCTAGCACAGATACGCAGTATTTT.

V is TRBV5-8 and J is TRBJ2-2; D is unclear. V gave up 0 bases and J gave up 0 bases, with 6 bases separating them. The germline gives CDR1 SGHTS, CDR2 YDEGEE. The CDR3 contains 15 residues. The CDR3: CASSLAPTNTGELFF. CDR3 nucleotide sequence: TGTGCCAGCAGCTTGGCACCTACGAACACCGGGGAGCTGTTTTTT.

The CDR3 DNA follows: TGTGCCACCAGCAAGGACGGCGCCTACGAGCAGTACTTC. This encodes CATSKDGAYEQYF. The gene calls are TRBV15 and TRBJ2-7; D is ambiguous. CDR1 is LNHNV and CDR2 is YYDKDF in the germline V gene (reference sequence). The CDR3 spans 13 residues. The ends were cut back, 4 bases at V and 2 bases at J, with 9 bases in the middle.

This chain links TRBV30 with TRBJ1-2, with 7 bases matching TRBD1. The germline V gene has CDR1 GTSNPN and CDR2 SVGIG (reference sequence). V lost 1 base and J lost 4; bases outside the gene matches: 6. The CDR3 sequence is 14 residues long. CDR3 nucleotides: TGTGCCTGGAGTGGAACAGGGGCGGGCTATGGCTACACCTTC. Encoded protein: CAWSGTGAGYGYTF.

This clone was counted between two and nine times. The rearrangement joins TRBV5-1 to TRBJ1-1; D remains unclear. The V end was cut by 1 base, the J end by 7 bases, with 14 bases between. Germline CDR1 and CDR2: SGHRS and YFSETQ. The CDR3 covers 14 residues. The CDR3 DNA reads TGCGCCAGCAGCTTGCAGACACGAGGCGATGAAGCTTTCTTT. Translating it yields CASSLQTRGDEAFF. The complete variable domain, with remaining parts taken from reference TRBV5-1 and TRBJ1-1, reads KAGVTQTPRYLIKTRGQQVTLSCSPISGHRSVSWYQQTPGQGLQFLFEYFSETQRNKGNFPGRFSGRQFSNSRSEMNVSTLELGDSALYLCASSLQTRGDEAFFGQGTRLTVV.

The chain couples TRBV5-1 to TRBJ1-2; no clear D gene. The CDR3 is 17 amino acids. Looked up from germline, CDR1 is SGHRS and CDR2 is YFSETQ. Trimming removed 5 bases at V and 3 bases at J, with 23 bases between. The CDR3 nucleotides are TGCGCCAGCAGACCCCTCGGTTCGGAGAACGGAGACTATGGCTACACCTTC. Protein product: CASRPLGSENGDYGYTF.

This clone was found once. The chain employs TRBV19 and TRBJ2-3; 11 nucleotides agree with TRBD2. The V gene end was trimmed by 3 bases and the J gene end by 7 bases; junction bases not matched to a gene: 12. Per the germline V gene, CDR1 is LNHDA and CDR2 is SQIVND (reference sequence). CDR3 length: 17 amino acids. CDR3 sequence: CASSIERLAGGPYTQYF. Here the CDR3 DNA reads TGTGCCAGTAGTATTGAGAGGTTAGCGGGGGGGCCTTATACGCAGTATTTT.

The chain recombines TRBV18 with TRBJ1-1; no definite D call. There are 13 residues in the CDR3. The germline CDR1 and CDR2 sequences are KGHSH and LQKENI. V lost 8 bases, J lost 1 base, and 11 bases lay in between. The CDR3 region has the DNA TGTGCCAGCCATGGAGGAGAGAACACTGAAGCTTTCTTT. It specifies CASHGGENTEAFF.

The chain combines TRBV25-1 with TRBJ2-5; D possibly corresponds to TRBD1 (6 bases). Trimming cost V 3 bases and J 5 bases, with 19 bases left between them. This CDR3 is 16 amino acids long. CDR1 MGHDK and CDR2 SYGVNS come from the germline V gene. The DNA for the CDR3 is TGTGCCAGCAGTGACCATCAGGGTGGGGGCAGGGAGACCCAGTACTTC. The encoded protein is CASSDHQGGGRETQYF.

DNA of the CDR3: TGTGCCAGCAGCTTAGAGGTCGGGGGGTTTTCCTACGAGCAGTACTTC. Amino acids: CASSLEVGGFSYEQYF. This chain uses TRBV11-2 with TRBJ2-7, with 7 positions matching TRBD2. The CDR3 contains 16 residues. V lost 0 bases and J lost 1; bases outside the gene matches: 6. CDR1 is SGHAT, CDR2 FQNNGV, per germline.